The 23 T cell receptor beta chains in this list originate from one sample, sequenced in a study of shared clonotypes between healthy human individuals. Profiled with immunoSEQ multiplex PCR; TCRdb holds only in-frame clones, not every one. Among roughly 2,500,000 clones listed, 93% were seen once. The sample was naive CD4+ T cells from PBMCs. Subset: CD45RA+ positively selected. Source of these receptors: a man aged 18 to 30 in good health. Some clones in this sample may be carry-over from other donors' samples.

This clone has only one observation. The V call is TRBV5-6, the J call TRBJ2-3, with D possibly TRBD2 on 7 matching bases. This CDR3 spans 15 amino acids. From germline, CDR1 is SGHDT and CDR2 YYEEEE. With 4 bases removed from V and 4 bases from J, the gap between germline ends came to 16 bases. The CDR3 nucleotides are TGTGCCAGCAGCCGCGGGGGCCGGGGGTCAGATACGCAGTATTTT. Protein: CASSRGGRGSDTQYF.

This sequence joins TRBV7-2 and TRBJ2-3; 8 bases fit TRBD2. Germline trimming cut 1 base from V and 4 bases from J; bases unmatched to any gene: 4. CDR1 and CDR2 (germline): SGHTA, FQGNSA. The CDR3 spans 15 residues. The CDR3 protein is CASSLVPGGADTQYF. Here the CDR3 DNA reads TGTGCCAGCAGCTTAGTTCCGGGAGGGGCAGATACGCAGTATTTT.

Comments on this clone: Distinct nucleotide sequences in the sample also encode this CDR3. The rearrangement links TRBV7-2 to TRBJ2-7, with 9 positions matching TRBD1. After removal of 3 bases from V and 5 bases from J, the junction contained 5 bases not matched to a gene. Germline V lookup: CDR1 SGHTA, CDR2 FQGNSA. This CDR3 has 14 residues. The CDR3 region is CASSLDRGPHEQYF. CDR3 DNA sequence: TGTGCCAGCAGCTTGGACAGGGGCCCCCACGAGCAGTACTTC.

V is TRBV7-9 and J is TRBJ2-1; D not certain. The CDR3 length is 13 residues. The ends were cut back, 4 bases at V and 6 bases at J, with 10 bases in the middle. Germline V lookup: CDR1 SEHNR, CDR2 FQNEAQ (reference sequence). As DNA, the CDR3 is TGTGCCAGCAGCTCGCCCCGTCTCAATGAGCAGTTCTTC. Translated, it gives CASSSPRLNEQFF.

The sample holds one count of this clone. The chain employs TRBV30 and TRBJ2-3; 11 bases are shared with TRBD2. The junction had 19 bases not matched to a gene; V was cut back by 2 bases and J by 0 bases. In germline, CDR1 is GTSNPN, CDR2 SVGIG (reference sequence). The CDR3 length is 21 residues. Here the CDR3 reads CAWSRGVKTGTSGYSTDTQYF. The CDR3 coding sequence is TGTGCCTGGAGTCGGGGGGTGAAAACCGGGACTAGCGGATATAGCACAGATACGCAGTATTTT.

This clone was seen only once. The V and J genes are TRBV2 and TRBJ2-3; 10 bases fit TRBD1. The CDR3 extends over 15 amino acids. The germline gives CDR1 SNHLY, CDR2 FYNNEI. The trim removed 3 bases at V and 9 bases at J, leaving 9 bases unmatched. The DNA for the CDR3 is TGTGCCAGCAGTGACCGGGACAGGGGCTCCTGGACGCAGTATTTT. It is translated as CASSDRDRGSWTQYF.

The J gene is TRBJ2-2, the V gene TRBV6-5; D may match TRBD1 or TRBD2 (6 bases each). The CDR3 sequence is 14 residues long. Germline V gives CDR1 MNHEY, CDR2 SVGAGI. The germline V and J ends were trimmed by 6 bases and 3 bases, with 11 bases remaining between them. The DNA for the CDR3 is TGTGCCAGCAGGGAGGGGGGTTACACCGGGGAGCTGTTTTTT. Protein product: CASREGGYTGELFF.

The rearrangement links TRBV9 to TRBJ2-3; no reliable D call. The ends were cut back, 4 bases at V and 0 bases at J, with 9 bases in the middle. Looked up from germline, CDR1 is SGDLS and CDR2 is YYNGEE. The CDR3 sequence is 14 residues long. As DNA, the CDR3 is TGTGCCAGCAGCACCTCGGACAGCACAGATACGCAGTATTTT. Protein product: CASSTSDSTDTQYF.

This clone showed up just once. The V call is TRBV27, the J call TRBJ2-1; perhaps TRBD2 as D (5 bases). This CDR3 comprises 15 residues. The V gene lost 0 bases and the J gene lost 9 bases, with 15 bases spanning the gap. Germline V lookup: CDR1 MNHEY, CDR2 SMNVEV (reference sequence). CDR3 amino acids: CASSLSRLAQREQFF. The CDR3 DNA reads TGTGCCAGCAGTTTATCCCGATTAGCGCAACGTGAGCAGTTCTTC.

V usage is TRBV7-2 and J usage is TRBJ2-5; TRBD2 aligns across 7 bases. This CDR3 spans 14 amino acids. Germline V gene lookup returns CDR1 SGHTA and CDR2 FQGNSA. Trimming cost V 5 bases and J 7 bases; bases outside gene matches: 10. The CDR3 DNA reads as TGTGCCAGCAGCCCGACGGGGAGGGGAGGGACCCAGTACTTC. Translation: CASSPTGRGGTQYF.

As to this clone: The same CDR3 arises from other DNA sequences in this sample as well. The chain couples TRBV5-1 to TRBJ2-1, with D unresolved. Trimming took off 0 bases at V and 3 bases at J, with 7 bases between the two ends. The germline V gene encodes CDR1 SGHRS and CDR2 YFSETQ. CDR3 length: 14 residues. For the CDR3, the DNA is TGCGCCAGCAGCTTGGAGGTGAACTACAATGAGCAGTTCTTC. Its translation: CASSLEVNYNEQFF.

Only one count was recorded for this clone. This chain uses TRBV6-5 with TRBJ2-5; 9 bases line up with TRBD2. Matching the DNA end better, TRBJ2-7 makes the J call doubtful. CDR3 length equals 15 residues. Germline V gives CDR1 MNHEY, CDR2 SVGAGI. The DNA for the CDR3 is TGTGCCAGCAGTTATAGCGGGGGAAGCTCCTACGAGCAGTACTTC. Translating gives CASSYSGGSSYEQYF.

The gene calls are TRBV4-3 and TRBJ2-5; D gene ambiguous. CDR1 and CDR2 from the germline V gene are LGHNA and YSLEER. This CDR3 region has 13 residues. Trimming took off 0 bases at V and 5 bases at J, with 7 bases between the two ends. As DNA, the CDR3 is TGCGCCAGCAGCCAAGATAACGGGGAGACCCAGTACTTC. Translation: CASSQDNGETQYF.

This chain uses TRBV28 with TRBJ1-5; possible D gene TRBD1, 5 bases. Germline values: CDR1 MDHEN, CDR2 SYDVKM. Trimming left V 10 bases short and J 2 bases short, with 24 bases between. This CDR3 has 17 residues. The CDR3 sequence is CATSGGGWSGGNQPQHF. The CDR3, as DNA: TGTGCCACCTCGGGTGGGGGTTGGTCGGGGGGCAATCAGCCCCAGCATTTT.

The chain carries TRBV28 and TRBJ2-1, with no clear D. Per the germline V gene, CDR1 is MDHEN and CDR2 is SYDVKM. Between the trimmed V and J ends, which lost 6 bases and 0 bases, there was a span of 12 bases. The CDR3 is 15 amino acids. CDR3 nucleotide sequence: TGTGCCAGCAGACCTAGACTGAGCTCCTACAATGAGCAGTTCTTC. It yields the protein CASRPRLSSYNEQFF.

This rearrangement joins TRBV5-1 to TRBJ2-7, with a possible D match to TRBD1 (5 bases). CDR1 is SGHRS, CDR2 YFSETQ, per germline. There are 18 residues in the CDR3. V gave up 0 bases and J gave up 0 bases, with 19 bases separating them. The chain's CDR3 is CASSLGPTGAPVSYEQYF. The CDR3 bases are TGCGCCAGCAGCTTGGGGCCGACTGGGGCTCCAGTCTCCTACGAGCAGTACTTC.

The count of this clone is one. Other DNA sequences from this sample encode an identical CDR3 as well. The chain couples TRBV9 to TRBJ1-4; 8 bases line up with TRBD1. There are 13 residues in the CDR3. The germline V gene encodes CDR1 SGDLS and CDR2 YYNGEE. Unmatched junction bases numbered 0, after V lost 0 bases and J lost 8 bases. The chain's CDR3 is CASSVGTGEKLFF. DNA of the CDR3: TGTGCCAGCAGCGTAGGGACAGGGGAAAAACTGTTTTTT.

This chain joins TRBV4-1 and TRBJ2-7; 11 positions match TRBD2. The junction had 3 bases not matched to a gene; V was cut back by 3 bases and J by 2 bases. Germline assignment: CDR1 MGHRA and CDR2 YSYEKL. There are 15 residues in the CDR3. The DNA for the CDR3 is TGCGCCAGCAGCCAGTTAGCGGGAGGGCCCTACGAGCAGTACTTC. It specifies CASSQLAGGPYEQYF.

The chain carries TRBV7-2 and TRBJ1-3, with 7 nucleotides matching TRBD1. The V gene's germline CDR1 is SGHTA and CDR2 FQGNSA. The CDR3 is made up of 14 amino acids. With 7 bases clipped from V and 0 bases from J, the junction kept 3 bases outside the gene matches. Here the CDR3 reads CASTGGYSGNTIYF. The CDR3 DNA follows: TGTGCCAGCACAGGGGGTTACTCTGGAAACACCATATATTTT.

This clone has just one count. The V call is TRBV9, the J call TRBJ1-1; no clear D gene. V lost 3 bases to trimming and J lost 1 base, with 7 bases between them. CDR3 length: 13 residues. Germline V gene data show CDR1 as SGDLS and CDR2 as YYNGEE. The CDR3 reads CASSERPNTEAFF. CDR3 coding DNA: TGTGCCAGCAGCGAGAGGCCGAACACTGAAGCTTTCTTT.

The chain employs TRBV6-1 and TRBJ1-6; D might be TRBD1 (6 bases). The ends were cut back, 4 bases at V and 10 bases at J, with 20 bases in the middle. The germline gives CDR1 MNHNS, CDR2 SASEGT. The CDR3 totals 16 residues. CDR3 in amino acids: CASSVQGLRGGSPLHF. The CDR3 DNA follows: TGTGCCAGCAGTGTACAGGGATTGAGGGGAGGATCACCCCTCCACTTT.

The chain is built from TRBV12-5 and TRBJ2-2; tentatively, D is TRBD2 (6 bases). In germline, CDR1 is LGHNT, CDR2 FRNRAP. V lost 0 bases, J lost 5 bases, and 13 bases lay in between. This CDR3 is 16 amino acids long. In nucleotides, the CDR3 is TGTGCTAGTGGTTTGGTACAATGGGGGAGGACCGGGGAGCTGTTTTTT. Translating it yields CASGLVQWGRTGELFF.

A single count supports this clone. The gene calls are TRBV4-1 and TRBJ2-1, with 7 positions matching TRBD2. Germline assignment: CDR1 MGHRA and CDR2 YSYEKL. J lost 7 bases, V lost 3 bases, and 12 bases had no gene match. The CDR3 covers 16 residues. The CDR3 loop is CASSQPRSGIRNEQFF. As DNA, the CDR3 is TGCGCCAGCAGCCAGCCTAGGAGCGGGATCAGGAATGAGCAGTTCTTC.